The sequence of this T cell receptor beta chain was determined in a study of graft-versus-host responses after intestinal transplantation. Profiled with immunoSEQ multiplex PCR; TCRdb holds only in-frame clones, not every one. Of 130,000 to 150,000 clones in the sample, 92% were seen once. Note on this clone: Its antigen is unknown.

CDR1 is SGHTA and CDR2 is FQGNSA in the germline V gene. The CDR3 is made up of 12 amino acids. V lost 1 base to trimming and J lost 8 bases, with 8 bases between them. The study's findings and limits: GvH clones were found in recipient marrow; some appeared first in ileum or blood.

The V call is TRBV7-2, the J call TRBJ1-1, with no clear D. The sample was unstimulated CD4+ T cells sorted from spleen or lymph node cells, taken before intestinal transplant. The sequence came from a human donor who received an intestinal transplant. The CDR3 DNA reads TGTGCCAGCAGCTTAGTTATGAGGGAAGCTTTCTTT. It encodes CASSLVMREAFF. The whole variable domain, filled in from reference TRBV7-2 and TRBJ1-1, reads GAGVSQSPSNKVTEKGKDVELRCDPISGHTALYWYRQSLGQGLEFLIYFQGNSAPDKSGLPSDRFSAERTGGSVSTLTIQRTQQEDSAVYLCASSLVMREAFFGQGTRLTVV.